This T cell receptor (beta chain) derives from a study of cytomegalovirus exposure and HLA in healthy donors. On the study more broadly: Around 76% of 350 to 400 genotyped donors fell in the Caucasian-associated ancestry cluster. Study conclusions and caveats: Reports showed the classifier diagnosing cytomegalovirus status with high specificity and sensitivity.

The CDR3 totals 13 residues. Germline CDR1 SNHLY, CDR2 FYNNEI. V was shortened by 6 bases and J by 6 bases, with 12 bases between the two germline ends. Vbeta (60) and Jbeta (13) primers were used in the PCR. The assay was immunoSEQ multiplex PCR, and TCRdb's table has in-frame clones only and misses some. The sample contains around 130,000 clones, about 80% of which appear only once. On this clone: No antigen is known for it.

V and J are TRBV2 and TRBJ1-5; no definite D call. Material: PBMCs. The clonotype originates from a woman in her forties in good health and CMV-seronegative. In nucleotides, the CDR3 is TGTGCCAGCAGACGGGGAGGAGGTCAGCCCCAGCATTTT. This translates into CASRRGGGQPQHF.